These T cell receptor beta chains were read from a single sample in a study of shared clonotypes between healthy human individuals. Produced via immunoSEQ multiplex PCR; TCRdb's table is partial and in-frame only. The sample yields approximately 500,000 clones, about 95% seen once. Sequencing was performed on naive CD4+ T cells sorted from blood. Receptors originate from a woman aged 25 to 39 in good health. The CDR3 runs from the conserved cysteine through the conserved F or W. Some rows have no size entry. The others give once, few or many, or a class for an expanded clone.

j_call clone_size v_call cdr3_aa
TRBJ1-5 once TRBV28 CASSLQGAGSNQPQHF
TRBJ2-3 . TRBV6-5 CASSPPTGSTDTQYF
TRBJ2-1 . TRBV5-1 CASSPTSGSLEQFF
TRBJ2-7 . TRBV6-5 CASRAGTAALEQYF
TRBJ1-6 . TRBV6-1 CASSSRGQYSPLHF
TRBJ2-6 . TRBV28 CASSFRGSGANVLTF
TRBJ2-7 once TRBV23-1 CASSQSQRSSHEQYF
TRBJ2-1 . TRBV25-1 CAGRRLDEQFF
TRBJ1-1 . TRBV18 CASSPIEGRSNTEAFF
TRBJ1-2 . TRBV30 CAWAVGGRSYGYTF
TRBJ1-2 . TRBV5-1 CASSPSGEDGYTF
TRBJ1-5 . TRBV19 CASSMGHGNQPQHF
TRBJ1-1 . TRBV29-1 CSVDPSEAFF
TRBJ2-2 . TRBV28 CASSSGLTGTTGELFF
TRBJ2-2 . TRBV7-3 CASSPANDRVPGELFF
TRBJ2-7 . TRBV28 CASSFVGTRYYEQYF
TRBJ1-4 . TRBV6-1 CASSARQGGYEKLFF
TRBJ1-5 once TRBV30 CAWRSDGPQHF
TRBJ2-7 . TRBV19 CASSGSGTGGLEQYF
TRBJ1-1 . TRBV30 CAWSVDHRVTEAFF
TRBJ1-2 . TRBV11-2 CASSLAGGGYTF
TRBJ1-2 . TRBV28 CASSLGQATNYGYTF
TRBJ2-7 . TRBV6-4 CASSDPWASGHQAYEQYF
TRBJ2-3 . TRBV29-1 CSVQIAGTDTQYF
TRBJ2-1 . TRBV29-1 CSVVAAYNEQFF
. once TRBV25-1 CASIRAGGHEQYF
TRBJ2-7 . TRBV18 CASSPGASGTREQYF
TRBJ1-4 . TRBV6-1 CASVGGAEGEKLFF
TRBJ2-5 . TRBV15 CATSREPTSGGKTQYF
TRBJ2-1 . TRBV29-1 CSVEIWTSEIEQFF
TRBJ1-2 . TRBV27 CASSLSAIVSGYTF
TRBJ2-3 . TRBV6-6 CASSPPGRGGDTQYF
TRBJ2-7 . TRBV28 CASSLPGLAGSYEQYF
TRBJ2-2 . TRBV6-5 CASSYGQGSTGELFF
TRBJ2-7 once TRBV30 CAWSVQSGPSYEQYF
TRBJ2-5 . TRBV5-8 CASSLVRASIQETQYF
TRBJ2-3 once TRBV19 CASRTRQGFGTDTQYF
TRBJ2-7 . TRBV28 CAISPGTGYYEQYF
TRBJ1-2 . TRBV28 CASSPRQGAPAYGYTF
TRBJ1-1 . TRBV7-9 CASSSKTGADTEAFF
TRBJ2-5 . TRBV2 CAGRDRGGGKTQYF